A single sample is the source of the 17 T cell receptor beta chains below, sequenced in a study of post-analysis software for immune sequencing data. Findings of the study overall: Higher frequency in patients than in controls was seen for roughly five TRBV segments, with TRBV5-6, TRBV5-1 and TRBV20-1 among them.

No cognate antigen is known for these TCRs. cDNA libraries of TCR beta carried unique molecular identifiers. MiXCR was run by TCRdb on the PCR reads, yielding one entry per CDR3 protein. The sample shows a few hundred thousand distinct CDR3 sequences, around 31% of them seen only once. The sequenced sample was blood. The receptors derive from a girl aged 2-17 years with multiple sclerosis.

This clonotype was counted between two and nine times. The genes are TRBV27 and TRBJ2-7; TRBD1 might be the D (6 bases). This CDR3 is 15 amino acids long. Germline CDR1 and CDR2: MNHEY and SMNVEV (reference sequence). Trimming took 3 bases from V and 3 from J, leaving 15 bases between them. As DNA, the CDR3 is TGTGCCAGCAGTTTCACCCACGGGACAATCTACGAGCAGTACTTC. It specifies CASSFTHGTIYEQYF.

This clonotype has only one observation. The chain combines TRBV5-1 with TRBJ2-5; 10 bases match TRBD2. The assigned J gene may be wrong: the sequence end matches TRBJ2-7 better. Germline V gives CDR1 SGHRS, CDR2 YFSETQ. CDR3 length equals 18 residues. The CDR3 nucleotides read TGCGCCAGCAGCCTCGTCGCAAGCGGGGGGGTACTTGACTACGAGCAGTACTTC. This translates into CASSLVASGGVLDYEQYF.

This clonotype has only a few counts. J is TRBJ1-2 and V is TRBV9; 7 bases map to TRBD1. Trimming cost V 0 bases and J 6 bases; bases outside gene matches: 2. There are 13 residues in the CDR3. Germline V lookup: CDR1 SGDLS, CDR2 YYNGEE. Here the CDR3 DNA reads TGTGCCAGCAGCGTAGGGACAGGAGATGGCTACACCTTC. Protein: CASSVGTGDGYTF.

The V and J genes are TRBV6-5 and TRBJ2-7, with 8 bases aligning to TRBD1. The CDR3 covers 16 residues. V was pared by 6 bases and J by 5 bases, with 15 bases of the junction left unmatched. In germline, CDR1 is MNHEY, CDR2 SVGAGI. The CDR3: CASRGRTGRLDHEQYF. Written as DNA, the CDR3 is TGTGCCAGCAGAGGGAGGACAGGGAGATTGGATCACGAGCAGTACTTC.

This clonotype showed up just a few times. V and J are TRBV20-1 and TRBJ1-4, with 9 bases fitting TRBD1. The CDR3 runs 13 residues. CDR1 and CDR2 (germline): DFQATT, SNEGSKA (reference sequence). Trimming took 5 bases from V and 8 from J; bases not matched to a gene: 6. CDR3 sequence (DNA): TGCAGTGCTCCCGGGACAGGGTCGGAAAAACTGTTTTTT. Its translation: CSAPGTGSEKLFF.

This chain links TRBV6-1 with TRBJ1-4; 8 bases map to TRBD1. Losses at the gene ends were 6 bases for V and 12 bases for J; bases not matched to a gene: 3. CDR1 and CDR2 (germline): MNHNS, SASEGT. CDR3 size: 11 residues. The CDR3 DNA reads TGTGCCAGCAGCGCACAGGGGGAACTGTTTTTT. As protein: CASSAQGELFF.

V is TRBV5-1 and J is TRBJ2-4; 12 nucleotides match TRBD1. TRBJ2-7 matches the DNA end more closely, so the J call is doubtful. This CDR3 is 15 amino acids long. Germline V CDR1 and CDR2: SGHRS, YFSETQ. CDR3 DNA: TGCGCCAGCAGCCCCGGGACAGGGGGCTTCAACGAGCAGTACTTC. It codes for CASSPGTGGFNEQYF.

The V gene is TRBV20-1, the J gene TRBJ1-1, with D maybe TRBD1 (5 bases). The CDR3 length is 13 residues. The germline V gene has CDR1 DFQATT and CDR2 SNEGSKA (reference sequence). DNA of the CDR3: TGCAGCCCTCGGGACGGGGTGAGCACTGAAGCTTTCTTT. Protein sequence: CSPRDGVSTEAFF.

This clonotype was recorded a few times. The V gene is TRBV18, the J gene TRBJ2-1; 7 positions match TRBD1. Losses at the gene ends were 2 bases for V and 6 bases for J; bases not matched to a gene: 7. CDR3 size: 15 residues. Germline V gene lookup returns CDR1 KGHSH and CDR2 LQKENI. CDR3 in amino acids: CASSPTTGLGNEQFF. CDR3 in DNA: TGTGCCAGCTCACCAACGACAGGGTTAGGCAATGAGCAGTTCTTC.

A word on this clonotype: It may be a read error: a sequence one base away is much more abundant. CDR3 loop: CSTRPGTSTYTQYF. The CDR3, as DNA: TGCAGTACTAGACCCGGGACTAGCACATATACGCAGTATTTT. This rearrangement joins TRBV20-1 to TRBJ2-3; 9 nucleotides match TRBD2. The CDR3 extends over 14 amino acids. Germline V gene sequence: CDR1 DFQATT, CDR2 SNEGSKA (reference sequence).

A few counts support this clonotype. This sequence joins TRBV20-1 and TRBJ2-3; D is uncertain. From germline, CDR1 is DFQATT and CDR2 SNEGSKA (reference sequence). Trimming left V 1 base short and J 4 bases short, with 15 bases between. The CDR3 extends over 15 amino acids. The CDR3 DNA reads as TGCAGTGCTAGAGTGGGAAGTTATGCCGCAGATACGCAGTATTTT. As protein: CSARVGSYAADTQYF.

Written as DNA, the CDR3 is TGCGCCAGCAGCGTGAGGACAGGGGGCGATACGCAGTATTTT. Its protein product is CASSVRTGGDTQYF. The chain joins TRBV5-1 to TRBJ2-3; 11 nucleotides line up with TRBD1. In germline, CDR1 is SGHRS, CDR2 YFSETQ. Trimming removed 4 bases from V and 6 bases from J; junction bases left unmatched: 4. The CDR3 consists of 14 residues.

The chain uses TRBV4-1 and TRBJ2-1; 7 positions match TRBD2. The V segment lost 1 base and the J segment 0 bases; nucleotides outside the gene matches: 15. CDR1 is MGHRA and CDR2 is YSYEKL in the germline V gene. The CDR3 consists of 20 residues. The CDR3 reads CASSQGGRGAGRSSYNEQFF. The CDR3 DNA reads as TGCGCCAGCAGCCAAGGGGGCCGGGGAGCGGGGCGCTCCTCCTACAATGAGCAGTTCTTC.

The chain couples TRBV5-5 to TRBJ2-1, with TRBD2 identical over 9 bases. Germline V gene data show CDR1 as SGHKS and CDR2 as YYEKEE (reference sequence). The CDR3 is 15 amino acids. J gave up 5 bases and V 0 bases, and 3 bases lay outside the gene matches. This chain's CDR3 is CASSLAGGGDNEQFF. The CDR3 DNA sequence: TGTGCCAGCAGCTTGGCTGGCGGGGGGGACAATGAGCAGTTCTTC.

J is TRBJ2-6 and V is TRBV5-4; 8 bases line up with TRBD1. The V gene end was trimmed by 1 base and the J gene end by 3 bases; junction bases not matched to a gene: 6. The CDR3 contains 17 residues. Germline CDR1 SGHNT, CDR2 YYREEE (reference sequence). The CDR3 DNA reads TGTGCCAGCAGCTTGTCCCAGGGGGCGCTTGGGGCCAACGTCCTGACTTTC. Translation: CASSLSQGALGANVLTF.

This clonotype has more than one count but fewer than ten. This chain links TRBV20-1 with TRBJ2-3; tentative D call: TRBD2 (5 bases). Trimming stripped 3 bases from V and 3 bases from J, with 10 bases between. The CDR3 is 13 residues long. Germline-derived CDR1 and CDR2 are DFQATT and SNEGSKA (reference sequence). CDR3 bases: TGCAGTGCTAGGGCCGGGGTTACAGATACGCAGTATTTT. It specifies CSARAGVTDTQYF.

This sequence joins TRBV20-1 and TRBJ2-5; TRBD2 matches 8 bases. The CDR3 loop spans 15 amino acids. J gave up 3 bases and V 3 bases, and 9 bases lay outside the gene matches. Germline assignment: CDR1 DFQATT and CDR2 SNEGSKA (reference sequence). In DNA form, the CDR3 reads TGCAGTGCTAGTACCGTAGCGGGGATGAAAGAGACCCAGTACTTC. Protein sequence: CSASTVAGMKETQYF.